These T cell receptor beta chains were read from a single sample in a study of identical twins. TCRdb itself ran the 5' RACE reads through MiXCR, one entry per CDR3 protein. The top ten hold about 12% of the sample, which has 400,000 to 500,000 distinct CDR3 sequences, roughly 20% seen once. The sample was naive T cells sorted from blood. These receptors were obtained from a man aged 50 to 60 in good health. Both conserved end residues are part of each CDR3. Fields, in order: J gene, clone size, D gene, V gene, CDR3 DNA, CDR3 protein. D genes are given only for firm matches. Clone size is not always given. Where it is, it says once, few, many or a class for expanded clones.

j_call: TRBJ2-1; clone_size: few; d_call: NA; v_call: TRBV4-1; cdr3_nt: TGCGCCAGCAGCCAAGAGCCTAGGCTCTACAATGAGCAGTTCTTC; cdr3_aa: CASSQEPRLYNEQFF
j_call: TRBJ2-6; clone_size: NA; d_call: NA; v_call: TRBV11-1; cdr3_nt: TGTGCCAGCAGCTTAGCAGGGCACATCAGCTCTGGGGCCAACGTCCTGACTTTC; cdr3_aa: CASSLAGHISSGANVLTF
j_call: TRBJ2-2; clone_size: few; d_call: TRBD2; v_call: TRBV29-1; cdr3_nt: TGCAGCGTTGAAGATCTTGAGACTAGCGGGGGAGTGGCCGGGGAGCTGTTTTTT; cdr3_aa: CSVEDLETSGGVAGELFF
j_call: TRBJ2-1; clone_size: NA; d_call: NA; v_call: TRBV5-6; cdr3_nt: TGTGCCAGCAGCTTCCCACAGACAGCCTACAATGAGCAGTTCTTC; cdr3_aa: CASSFPQTAYNEQFF
j_call: TRBJ1-1; clone_size: many; d_call: TRBD1; v_call: TRBV7-9; cdr3_nt: TGTGCCAGCAGCGGACCGAGACGGACAGGGGCGGCTTTCTTT; cdr3_aa: CASSGPRRTGAAFF
j_call: TRBJ2-1; clone_size: many; d_call: NA; v_call: TRBV20-1; cdr3_nt: TGCAGTGCTAGGCTTCTAGCATACGGGCCAAATGAGCAGTTCTTC; cdr3_aa: CSARLLAYGPNEQFF
j_call: TRBJ2-3; clone_size: NA; d_call: TRBD2; v_call: TRBV25-1; cdr3_nt: TGTGCCAGCAGTGAAAATGAAATAGAGCTGTCTCTAGCGGGAGGTTTGGATACGCAGTATTTT; cdr3_aa: CASSENEIELSLAGGLDTQYF
j_call: TRBJ2-7; clone_size: many; d_call: NA; v_call: TRBV7-9; cdr3_nt: TGTGCCAGCAGCGGAGGGACCGCTCTGGGTCCCTCCTACGAGCAGTACTTC; cdr3_aa: CASSGGTALGPSYEQYF
j_call: TRBJ2-1; clone_size: few; d_call: TRBD1; v_call: TRBV18; cdr3_nt: TGTGCCAGCACGGGACAGGGAGTCTACAATGAGCAGTTCTTC; cdr3_aa: CASTGQGVYNEQFF
j_call: TRBJ1-1; clone_size: many; d_call: NA; v_call: TRBV20-1; cdr3_nt: TGCAGTGCTAGAGATGGCGGGAACACTGAAGCTTTCTTT; cdr3_aa: CSARDGGNTEAFF
j_call: TRBJ1-4; clone_size: NA; d_call: NA; v_call: TRBV7-9; cdr3_nt: TGTGCCAGCACCAGGGCCGGGACTAATGAAAAACTGTTTTTT; cdr3_aa: CASTRAGTNEKLFF
j_call: TRBJ2-7; clone_size: many; d_call: NA; v_call: TRBV28; cdr3_nt: TGTGCCAGCAGGTTGGGATTCCGCTACGAGCAGTACTTC; cdr3_aa: CASRLGFRYEQYF
j_call: TRBJ1-5; clone_size: NA; d_call: TRBD1; v_call: TRBV6-2/TRBV6-3; cdr3_nt: TGTGCCAGCAGTCCCCACGACAGGGGAAGGCAGCCCCAGCATTTT; cdr3_aa: CASSPHDRGRQPQHF
j_call: TRBJ2-2; clone_size: NA; d_call: NA; v_call: TRBV24-1; cdr3_nt: TGTGCCACCAGTGATCAGGGTATTAAAAACGGGGAGCTGTTTTTT; cdr3_aa: CATSDQGIKNGELFF
j_call: TRBJ2-2; clone_size: few; d_call: TRBD1; v_call: TRBV20-1; cdr3_nt: TGCAGTGCTAGAGATCCGGGACAGGGGGAATGGGAGCTGTTTTTT; cdr3_aa: CSARDPGQGEWELFF
j_call: TRBJ2-5; clone_size: NA; d_call: NA; v_call: TRBV11-2; cdr3_nt: TGTGCCAGCAGCCCTACAGGAGGACGAGAGACCCAGTACTTC; cdr3_aa: CASSPTGGRETQYF